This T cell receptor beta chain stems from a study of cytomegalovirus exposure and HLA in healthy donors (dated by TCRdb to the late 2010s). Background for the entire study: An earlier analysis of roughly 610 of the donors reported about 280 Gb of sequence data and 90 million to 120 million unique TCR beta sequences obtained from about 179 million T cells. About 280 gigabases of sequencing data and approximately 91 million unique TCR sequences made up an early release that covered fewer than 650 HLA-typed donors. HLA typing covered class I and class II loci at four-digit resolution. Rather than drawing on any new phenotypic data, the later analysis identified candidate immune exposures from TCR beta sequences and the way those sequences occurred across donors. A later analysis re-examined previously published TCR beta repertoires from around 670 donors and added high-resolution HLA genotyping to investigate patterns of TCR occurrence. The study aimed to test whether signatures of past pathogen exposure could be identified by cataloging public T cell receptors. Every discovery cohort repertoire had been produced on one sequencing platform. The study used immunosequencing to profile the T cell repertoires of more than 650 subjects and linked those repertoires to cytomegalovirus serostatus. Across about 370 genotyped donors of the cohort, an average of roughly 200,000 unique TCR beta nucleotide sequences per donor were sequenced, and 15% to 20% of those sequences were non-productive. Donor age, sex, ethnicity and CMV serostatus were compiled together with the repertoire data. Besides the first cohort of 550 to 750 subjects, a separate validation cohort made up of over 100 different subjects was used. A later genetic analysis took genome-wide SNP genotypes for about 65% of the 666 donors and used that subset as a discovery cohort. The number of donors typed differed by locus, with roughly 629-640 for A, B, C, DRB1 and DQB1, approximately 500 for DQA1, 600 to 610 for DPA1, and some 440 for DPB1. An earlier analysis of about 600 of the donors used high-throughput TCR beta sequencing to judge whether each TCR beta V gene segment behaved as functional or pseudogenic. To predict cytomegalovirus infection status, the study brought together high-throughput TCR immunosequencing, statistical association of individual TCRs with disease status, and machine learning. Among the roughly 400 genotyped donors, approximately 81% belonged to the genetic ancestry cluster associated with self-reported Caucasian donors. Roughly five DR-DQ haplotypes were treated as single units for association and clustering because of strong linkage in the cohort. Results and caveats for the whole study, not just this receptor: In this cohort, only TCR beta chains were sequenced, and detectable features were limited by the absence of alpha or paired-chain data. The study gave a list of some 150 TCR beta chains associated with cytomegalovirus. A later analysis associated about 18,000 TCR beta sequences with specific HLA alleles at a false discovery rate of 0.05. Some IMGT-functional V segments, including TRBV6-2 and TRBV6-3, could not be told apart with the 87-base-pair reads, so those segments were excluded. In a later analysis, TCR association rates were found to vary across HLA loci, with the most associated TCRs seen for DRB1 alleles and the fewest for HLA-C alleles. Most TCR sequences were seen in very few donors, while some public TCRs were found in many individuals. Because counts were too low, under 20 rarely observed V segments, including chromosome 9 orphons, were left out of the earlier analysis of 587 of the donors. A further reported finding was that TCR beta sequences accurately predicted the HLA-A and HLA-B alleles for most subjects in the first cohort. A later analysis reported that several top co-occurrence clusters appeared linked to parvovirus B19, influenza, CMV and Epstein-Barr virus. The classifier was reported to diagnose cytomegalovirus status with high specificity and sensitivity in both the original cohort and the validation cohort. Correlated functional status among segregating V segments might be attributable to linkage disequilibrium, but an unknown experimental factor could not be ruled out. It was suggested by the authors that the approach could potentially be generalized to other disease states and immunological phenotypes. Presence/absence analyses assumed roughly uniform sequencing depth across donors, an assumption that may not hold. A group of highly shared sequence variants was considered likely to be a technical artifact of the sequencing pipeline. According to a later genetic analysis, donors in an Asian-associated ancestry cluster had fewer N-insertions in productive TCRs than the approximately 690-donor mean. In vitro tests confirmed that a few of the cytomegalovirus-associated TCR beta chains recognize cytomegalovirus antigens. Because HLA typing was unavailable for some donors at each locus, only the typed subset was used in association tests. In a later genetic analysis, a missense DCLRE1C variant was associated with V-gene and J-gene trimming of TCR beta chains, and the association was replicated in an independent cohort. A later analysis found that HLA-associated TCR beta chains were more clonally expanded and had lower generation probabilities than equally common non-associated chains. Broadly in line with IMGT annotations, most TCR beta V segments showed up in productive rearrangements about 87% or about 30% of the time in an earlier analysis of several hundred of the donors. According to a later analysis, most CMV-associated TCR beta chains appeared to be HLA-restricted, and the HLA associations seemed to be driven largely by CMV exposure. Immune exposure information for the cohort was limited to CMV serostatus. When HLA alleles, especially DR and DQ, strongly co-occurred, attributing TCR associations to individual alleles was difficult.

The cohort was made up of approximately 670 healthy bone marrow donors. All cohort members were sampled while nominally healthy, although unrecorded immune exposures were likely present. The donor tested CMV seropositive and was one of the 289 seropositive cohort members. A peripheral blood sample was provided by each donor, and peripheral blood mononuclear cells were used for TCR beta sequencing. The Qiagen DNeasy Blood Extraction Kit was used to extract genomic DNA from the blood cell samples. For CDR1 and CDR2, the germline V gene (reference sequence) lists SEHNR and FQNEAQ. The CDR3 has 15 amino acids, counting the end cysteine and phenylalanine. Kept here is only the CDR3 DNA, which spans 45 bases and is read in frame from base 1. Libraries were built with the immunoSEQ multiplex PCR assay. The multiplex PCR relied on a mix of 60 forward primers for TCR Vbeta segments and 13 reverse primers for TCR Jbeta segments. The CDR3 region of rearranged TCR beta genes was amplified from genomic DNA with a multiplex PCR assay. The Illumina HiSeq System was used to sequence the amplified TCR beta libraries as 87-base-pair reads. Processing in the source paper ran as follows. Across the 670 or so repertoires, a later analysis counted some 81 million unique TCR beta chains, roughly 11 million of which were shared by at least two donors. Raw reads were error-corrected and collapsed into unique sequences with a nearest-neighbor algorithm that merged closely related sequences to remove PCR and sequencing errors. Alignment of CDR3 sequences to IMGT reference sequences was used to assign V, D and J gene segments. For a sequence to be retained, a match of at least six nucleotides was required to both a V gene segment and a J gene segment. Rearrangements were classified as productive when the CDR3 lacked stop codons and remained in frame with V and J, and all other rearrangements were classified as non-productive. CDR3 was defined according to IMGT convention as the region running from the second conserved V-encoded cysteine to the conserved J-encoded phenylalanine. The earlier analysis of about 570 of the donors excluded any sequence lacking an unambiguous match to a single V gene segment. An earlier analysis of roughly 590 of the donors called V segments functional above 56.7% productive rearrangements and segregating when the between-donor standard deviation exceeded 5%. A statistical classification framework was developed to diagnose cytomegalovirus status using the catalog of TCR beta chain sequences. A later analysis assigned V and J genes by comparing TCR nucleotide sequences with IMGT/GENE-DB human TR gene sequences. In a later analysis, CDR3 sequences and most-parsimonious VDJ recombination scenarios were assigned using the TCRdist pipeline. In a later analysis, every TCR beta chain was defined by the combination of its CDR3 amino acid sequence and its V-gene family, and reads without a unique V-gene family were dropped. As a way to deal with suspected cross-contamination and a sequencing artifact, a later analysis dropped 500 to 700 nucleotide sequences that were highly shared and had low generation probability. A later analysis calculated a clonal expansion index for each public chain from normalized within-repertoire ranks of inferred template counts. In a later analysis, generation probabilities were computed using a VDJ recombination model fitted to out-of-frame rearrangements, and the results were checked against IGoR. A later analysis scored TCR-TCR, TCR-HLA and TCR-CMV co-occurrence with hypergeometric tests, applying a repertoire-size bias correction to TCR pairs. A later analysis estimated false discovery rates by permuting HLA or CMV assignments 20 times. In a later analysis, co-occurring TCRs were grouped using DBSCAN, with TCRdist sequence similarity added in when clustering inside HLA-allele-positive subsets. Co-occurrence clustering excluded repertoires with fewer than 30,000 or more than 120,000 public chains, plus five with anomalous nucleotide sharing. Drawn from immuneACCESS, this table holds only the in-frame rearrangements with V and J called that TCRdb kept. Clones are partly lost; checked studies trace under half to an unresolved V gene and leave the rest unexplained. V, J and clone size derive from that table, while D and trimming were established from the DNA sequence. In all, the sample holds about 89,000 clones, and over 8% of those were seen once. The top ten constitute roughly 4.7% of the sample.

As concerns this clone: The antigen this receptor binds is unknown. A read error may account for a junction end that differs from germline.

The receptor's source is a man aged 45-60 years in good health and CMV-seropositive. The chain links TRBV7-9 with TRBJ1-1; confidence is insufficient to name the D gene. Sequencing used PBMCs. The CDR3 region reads CASSLAVAANTEALF. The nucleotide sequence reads TGTGCCAGCAGCTTAGCGGTCGCGGCGAACACTGAAGCTTTATTT.